The 15 T cell receptor beta chains below come from one sample, sequenced in a study of cytomegalovirus exposure and HLA in healthy donors. Clones were sequenced by immunoSEQ multiplex PCR, and TCRdb holds only the in-frame ones, with some missing. The table has 150,000 to 200,000 clones, roughly 89% seen once. The sample consisted of PBMCs. All receptors derive from a young woman in good health and CMV-seropositive.

The chain employs TRBV6-1 and TRBJ2-7; a possible D gene is TRBD1 (6 bases). Germline CDR1 is MNHNS and CDR2 is SASEGT. V lost 5 bases, J lost 0 bases, and 14 bases lay in between. The CDR3 totals 15 residues. The CDR3 DNA reads as TGTGCCAGCAGTAGTGACTGGGACATCTCCTACGAGCAGTACTTC. Translation gives CASSSDWDISYEQYF.

This rearrangement joins TRBV9 to TRBJ1-4; D may be TRBD1 (5 bases). Trimming pared 0 bases from V and 4 bases from J, leaving 16 bases between. This CDR3 comprises 17 residues. The germline gives CDR1 SGDLS, CDR2 YYNGEE. CDR3 bases: TGTGCCAGCAGCGTAGGGAAGGGTGGGGGGTATAATGAAAAACTGTTTTTT. Translation gives CASSVGKGGGYNEKLFF.

J is TRBJ1-1 and V is TRBV13; 7 bases fit TRBD1. J was trimmed by 0 bases and V by 8 bases; bases with no gene match: 15. CDR3 size: 17 residues. CDR1 and CDR2 (germline): PRHDT, FYEKMQ (reference sequence). The CDR3 nucleotides read TGTGCCAGCCGTCGGCAAGGCGGAGGGGGCGTGAACACTGAAGCTTTCTTT. Its protein product is CASRRQGGGGVNTEAFF. The whole variable domain, filled in from reference TRBV13 and TRBJ1-1, reads AAGVIQSPRHLIKEKRETATLKCYPIPRHDTVYWYQQGPGQDPQFLISFYEKMQSDKGSIPDRFSAQQFSDYHSELNMSSLELGDSALYFCASRRQGGGGVNTEAFFGQGTRLTVV.

The chain carries TRBV6-1 and TRBJ2-7; D is undetermined. Trimming pared 0 bases from V and 1 base from J, leaving 10 bases between. The CDR3 sequence is 15 residues long. The V gene's germline CDR1 is MNHNS and CDR2 SASEGT. CDR3 amino acids: CASSEASSGSYEQYF. In DNA, the CDR3 is TGTGCCAGCAGTGAAGCGTCGTCCGGTTCCTACGAGCAGTACTTC.

The chain employs TRBV9 and TRBJ2-5; D may be TRBD2 (6 bases). Per germline, CDR1 SGDLS and CDR2 YYNGEE. Trimming pared 4 bases from V and 5 bases from J, leaving 18 bases between. The CDR3 consists of 15 residues. CDR3 in DNA: TGTGCCAGCAGCACACGAAGCGGGTTGGGGGAGACCCAGTACTTC. Protein product: CASSTRSGLGETQYF.

The V and J genes are TRBV27 and TRBJ2-7, with 9 bases identical to TRBD1. V was clipped by 3 bases and J by 4 bases; unmatched bases: 7. This CDR3 is 15 amino acids long. CDR1 and CDR2 (germline): MNHEY, SMNVEV (reference sequence). CDR3 coding DNA: TGTGCCAGCAGTTTCCTCACAGGGGGCCGGTACGAGCAGTACTTC. Translating gives CASSFLTGGRYEQYF.

V usage is TRBV30 and J usage is TRBJ1-1; 8 bases are a match to TRBD1. V was pared by 2 bases and J by 4 bases, with 3 bases of the junction left unmatched. The germline CDR1 and CDR2 sequences are GTSNPN and SVGIG (reference sequence). CDR3 length: 13 amino acids. CDR3 DNA sequence: TGTGCCTGGAGTACTACAGGGGGCACTGAAGCTTTCTTT. Protein sequence: CAWSTTGGTEAFF.

The chain couples TRBV6-5 to TRBJ2-7, with 7 bases aligning to TRBD1. Losses at the gene ends were 9 bases for V and 3 bases for J; bases not matched to a gene: 8. The CDR3 sequence is 13 residues long. Germline values: CDR1 MNHEY, CDR2 SVGAGI. CDR3 coding DNA: TGTGCCAGTTCTAGGGACAGAGGCTACGAGCAGTACTTC. It yields the protein CASSRDRGYEQYF.

The chain links TRBV4-2 to TRBJ2-1; D is perhaps TRBD2 (6 bases). Trimming took off 1 base at V and 8 bases at J, with 15 bases between the two ends. Germline loops: CDR1 LGHNA, CDR2 YNFKEQ. The length of the CDR3 is 15 residues. CDR3 sequence reads: CASSQAWASEDEQFF. Here the CDR3 DNA reads TGTGCCAGCAGCCAAGCTTGGGCTAGCGAGGATGAGCAGTTCTTC.

The V call is TRBV14, the J call TRBJ2-2, with a weak D call TRBD2 (6 bases). The CDR3 has 12 residues. Between the trimmed V and J ends, which lost 4 bases and 10 bases, there was a span of 10 bases. Germline CDR1 is SGHDN and CDR2 is FVKESK. The CDR3 protein is CASSPGTAELFF. For the CDR3, the DNA is TGTGCCAGCAGCCCCGGGACTGCGGAGCTGTTTTTT.

The J gene is TRBJ2-3, the V gene TRBV15, with TRBD1 identical over 7 bases. This CDR3 region has 13 residues. CDR1 is LNHNV, CDR2 YYDKDF, per germline (reference sequence). V lost 8 bases to trimming and J lost 1 base; unmatched junction nucleotides: 3. CDR3 amino acids: CATRQGGTDTQYF. CDR3 nucleotides: TGTGCCACCCGACAGGGCGGCACAGATACGCAGTATTTT.

The rearrangement joins TRBV6-5 to TRBJ1-5; 11 bases align to TRBD1. The V gene end was trimmed by 2 bases and the J gene end by 6 bases; junction bases not matched to a gene: 3. CDR3 length: 15 amino acids. Germline values: CDR1 MNHEY, CDR2 SVGAGI. This CDR3 is CASSYGQGAVQPQHF. The DNA for the CDR3 is TGTGCCAGCAGTTACGGACAGGGGGCGGTTCAGCCCCAGCATTTT.

The sample holds a few counts of this clone. This chain connects TRBV27 to TRBJ2-1; 10 bases fit TRBD2. CDR3 length equals 15 residues. Per the germline V gene, CDR1 is MNHEY and CDR2 is SMNVEV (reference sequence). V lost 6 bases and J lost 1; bases outside the gene matches: 3. CDR3 DNA sequence: TGTGCCAGCAGCCTTAGCGGGAGGTCCTACAATGAGCAGTTCTTC. It translates to CASSLSGRSYNEQFF.

This clone came up a few times. The chain recombines TRBV28 with TRBJ1-2, with D perhaps matching TRBD1 (6 bases). This CDR3 has 11 residues. Germline V gene sequence: CDR1 MDHEN, CDR2 SYDVKM. V lost 10 bases to trimming and J lost 3 bases, with 9 bases between them. The CDR3 spells CATGQYYGYTF. The CDR3 DNA reads TGTGCCACTGGACAGTACTATGGCTACACCTTC.

The chain is built from TRBV6-1 and TRBJ1-2; D gene uncertain. Germline lookup yields CDR1 MNHNS and CDR2 SASEGT. The CDR3 is made up of 12 amino acids. Trimming took 4 bases from V and 4 from J, leaving 7 bases between them. Written as DNA, the CDR3 is TGTGCCAGCAGTGCGGAGGGCTATGGCTACACCTTC. This encodes CASSAEGYGYTF.